Listed below are T cell receptor beta chains from one sample, sequenced in a study of T cells after somatic rescue of genetic block. The repertoire was sequenced with immunoSEQ multiplex PCR; TCRdb's copy has only in-frame clones and lacks some. The sample has about 15,000 clones; about 70% are singletons. The sample taken for sequencing was peripheral blood mononuclear cells (PBMCs). The receptors shown here come from a man aged 18 to 29. Each CDR3 is given with its conserved first and last residue. Each record gives: clone size, CDR3 length, D gene, J gene, V gene, CDR3 protein, CDR3 DNA. The D gene is left open where the match is weak. Only part of the rows carry a size: once, few, many, or a class if the clone is expanded.

>NA|12|NA|TRBJ2-5|TRBV6-5
CASSPRGETQYF
TGTGCCAGCAGTCCCAGGGGCGAGACCCAGTACTTC
>few|18|NA|TRBJ2-3|TRBV5-1
CASSAFSQLYSSTDTQYF
TGCGCCAGCAGCGCCTTCTCCCAACTGTATTCTAGCACAGATACGCAGTATTTT
>NA|14|TRBD1|TRBJ1-5|TRBV19
CASCVRGPNQPQHF
TGTGCCAGTTGCGTCAGGGGGCCCAATCAGCCCCAGCATTTT
>NA|15|NA|TRBJ2-1|TRBV6-1
CASSGQGPFYNEQFF
TGTGCCAGCAGTGGCCAGGGACCGTTCTACAATGAGCAGTTCTTC
>NA|13|TRBD1|TRBJ1-6|TRBV7-2
CASSLAGQGGYHF
TGTGCCAGCAGCTTAGCAGGACAGGGAGGATACCACTTT
>NA|15|TRBD1|TRBJ1-5|TRBV28
CASTPRTGTSKSQHF
TGTGCCAGCACTCCTCGGACAGGGACCTCAAAGTCCCAGCATTTT
>NA|18|TRBD2|TRBJ2-5|TRBV19
CASSSHRGLAGGQETQYF
TGTGCCAGTAGTTCACACAGGGGCCTAGCGGGGGGGCAAGAGACCCAGTACTTC
>few|12|NA|TRBJ2-5|TRBV27
CASSFHGETQYF
TGTGCCAGCAGTTTCCATGGTGAGACCCAGTACTTC
>few|13|NA|TRBJ2-3|TRBV21-1
CASSKKRTDTQYF
TGTGCCAGCAGCAAAAAGCGGACAGATACGCAGTATTTT
>NA|14|NA|TRBJ2-5|TRBV18
CASSPRVTLSTQYF
TGTGCCAGCTCACCACGAGTGACCCTGTCGACCCAGTACTTC
>few|17|TRBD2|TRBJ2-1|TRBV10-3
CAISESTSGRAYNEQFF
TGTGCCATCAGTGAGTCGACTAGCGGGAGGGCCTACAATGAGCAGTTCTTC
>few|17|TRBD2|TRBJ2-7|TRBV18
CASSPLAGGDVSYEQYF
TGTGCCAGCTCACCACTAGCGGGGGGGGATGTCTCCTACGAGCAGTACTTC
>NA|15|TRBD1|TRBJ1-5|TRBV5-1
CASSWGQGRNQPQHF
TGCGCCAGCAGCTGGGGACAGGGACGCAATCAGCCCCAGCATTTT
>NA|15|NA|TRBJ2-7|TRBV10-3
CAISESEGHPYEQYF
TGTGCCATCAGTGAGTCGGAGGGGCATCCCTACGAGCAGTACTTC
>NA|15|TRBD2|TRBJ2-3|TRBV10-3
CAISRWGEGTDTQYF
TGTGCCATCAGCAGGTGGGGGGAGGGAACAGATACGCAGTATTTT
>NA|15|NA|TRBJ2-5|TRBV10-3
CAISESRTDQETQYF
TGTGCCATCAGTGAGTCGCGTACGGACCAAGAGACCCAGTACTTC
>once|15|NA|TRBJ2-2|TRBV5-1
CASSFPNDGIGELFF
TGCGCCAGCAGCTTTCCCAACGACGGCATCGGGGAGCTGTTTTTT
>NA|11|NA|TRBJ1-2|TRBV20-1
CSASTGYGYTF
TGCAGTGCTAGCACAGGGTATGGCTACACCTTC
>NA|18|TRBD1|TRBJ1-2|TRBV5-1
CASSLALGRGQGNYGYTF
TGCGCCAGCAGCTTGGCCTTAGGTAGGGGACAGGGTAACTATGGCTACACCTTC
>NA|12|NA|TRBJ2-4|TRBV5-6
CASSSTRDIQYF
TGTGCCAGCAGCTCCACGCGAGACATTCAGTACTTC
>NA|15|NA|TRBJ2-3|TRBV14
CASSQEATRTDTQYF
TGTGCCAGCAGCCAAGAAGCGACACGCACAGATACGCAGTATTTT
>NA|16|NA|TRBJ1-3|TRBV7-9
CASSLRVGGSGNTIYF
TGTGCCAGCAGCTTAAGAGTAGGCGGCTCTGGAAACACCATATATTTT
>NA|16|NA|TRBJ2-1|TRBV30
CAWSVWAGETYNEQFF
TGTGCCTGGAGTGTTTGGGCAGGGGAGACCTACAATGAGCAGTTCTTC
>NA|15|NA|TRBJ1-2|TRBV7-4
CASSLALGGTYGYTF
TGTGCCAGCAGCTTAGCTCTAGGGGGAACCTATGGCTACACCTTC
>NA|13|TRBD2|TRBJ2-7|TRBV2
CASTTSGTYEQYF
TGTGCCAGCACTACTAGCGGTACCTACGAGCAGTACTTC
>NA|15|NA|TRBJ1-1|TRBV18
CASSPPSGFNTEAFF
TGTGCCAGCTCACCACCTTCCGGGTTTAACACTGAAGCTTTCTTT
>once|17|TRBD2|TRBJ2-1|TRBV28
CASSFPAGGSSYNEQFF
TGTGCCAGCAGTTTCCCAGCGGGGGGGAGCTCCTACAATGAGCAGTTCTTC
>NA|15|NA|TRBJ2-4|TRBV6-1
CASSLGWQVKNIQYF
TGTGCCAGCAGTCTTGGATGGCAGGTCAAAAACATTCAGTACTTC
>once|15|TRBD1|TRBJ2-1|TRBV5-1
CASSLTGSSYNEQFF
TGCGCCAGCAGCCTGACAGGGAGCTCCTACAATGAGCAGTTCTTC
>few|16|NA|TRBJ1-3|TRBV18
CASRPSRELSGNTIYF
TGTGCCAGCCGGCCCTCGAGGGAACTCTCTGGAAACACCATATATTTT
>NA|13|NA|TRBJ1-2|TRBV28
CASIQGKGYGYTF
TGTGCCAGCATTCAGGGGAAGGGCTATGGCTACACCTTC
>NA|14|TRBD1|TRBJ1-1|TRBV30
CAWRKYRGRTEAFF
TGTGCCTGGAGAAAGTACAGGGGGCGGACTGAAGCTTTCTTT
>NA|13|NA|TRBJ2-3|TRBV25-1
CASREHSTDTQYF
TGTGCCAGCAGAGAACACAGCACAGATACGCAGTATTTT
>NA|15|NA|TRBJ1-2|TRBV27
CASSLFGPSFYGYTF
TGTGCCAGCAGTTTATTTGGACCGAGTTTCTATGGCTACACCTTC
>NA|16|NA|TRBJ1-2|TRBV19
CASSIPPSQGPYGYTF
TGTGCCAGTAGTATTCCCCCCTCACAGGGACCCTATGGCTACACCTTC
>NA|17|NA|TRBJ2-7|TRBV21-1
CASSPSGAGGPASEQYF
TGTGCCAGCAGCCCCTCTGGAGCGGGAGGACCTGCGAGCGAGCAGTACTTC
>NA|15|NA|TRBJ2-1|TRBV28
CASSSRFRGANEQFF
TGTGCCAGCAGTTCGCGGTTTAGAGGGGCAAATGAGCAGTTCTTC
>NA|14|NA|TRBJ2-7|TRBV7-8
CASSLSGSRNEQYF
TGTGCCAGCAGCTTATCAGGGAGTAGGAACGAGCAGTACTTC
>NA|18|TRBD2|TRBJ2-3|TRBV5-1
CASSLGLAGVSSTDTQYF
TGCGCCAGCAGCTTGGGGCTAGCGGGGGTCTCTAGCACAGATACGCAGTATTTT
>NA|16|TRBD1|TRBJ2-7|TRBV19
CASSIGPSAGGREQYF
TGTGCCAGTAGTATTGGCCCCTCGGCAGGGGGAAGGGAGCAGTACTTC
>NA|11|NA|TRBJ2-7|TRBV10-3
CATGKGVEQYF
TGTGCCACCGGTAAGGGCGTCGAGCAGTACTTC
>NA|15|NA|TRBJ1-1|TRBV6-1
CASSEALGGNTEAFF
TGTGCCAGCAGTGAAGCACTAGGGGGGAACACTGAAGCTTTCTTT
>NA|14|NA|TRBJ2-1|TRBV9
CASSVGSYNNEQFF
TGTGCCAGCAGCGTAGGTTCCTATAACAATGAGCAGTTCTTC
>NA|15|NA|TRBJ1-1|TRBV10-2
CASSDGGRPNTEAFF
TGCGCCAGCAGTGACGGAGGAAGGCCGAACACTGAAGCTTTCTTT
>NA|17|NA|TRBJ2-5|TRBV18
CASSLTLARGRQETQYF
TGTGCCAGCTCACTCACTTTGGCCAGGGGGAGGCAAGAGACCCAGTACTTC
>NA|17|TRBD2|TRBJ2-5|TRBV5-1
CASSLNSGRALRETQYF
TGCGCCAGCAGCTTGAATAGCGGGAGAGCTCTTCGGGAGACCCAGTACTTC
>medium-sized|14|NA|TRBJ2-7|TRBV19
CASSIEVTALEQYF
TGTGCCAGTAGTATCGAGGTGACGGCACTCGAGCAGTACTTC
>NA|15|NA|TRBJ2-5|TRBV7-9
CASSLRELVQETQYF
TGTGCCAGCAGCTTACGCGAACTCGTCCAAGAGACCCAGTACTTC
>NA|15|NA|TRBJ2-4|TRBV5-6
CASSLARVTKNIQYF
TGTGCCAGCAGCTTAGCCAGGGTAACCAAAAACATTCAGTACTTC
>NA|17|TRBD2|TRBJ2-1|TRBV9
CASSVGLAGGIDNEQFF
TGTGCCAGCAGCGTAGGACTAGCGGGAGGCATAGACAATGAGCAGTTCTTC
>few|12|NA|TRBJ2-3|TRBV30
CAWSPGPDTQYF
TGTGCCTGGAGCCCAGGGCCAGATACGCAGTATTTT
>few|16|NA|TRBJ1-2|TRBV4-1
CASSQGGHLPNYGYTF
TGCGCCAGCAGCCAAGGAGGGCACCTCCCTAACTATGGCTACACCTTC
>NA|16|TRBD2|TRBJ2-3|TRBV6-6
CASSSRPSGGTDTQYF
TGTGCCAGCAGCTCCCGGCCTAGCGGGGGCACAGATACGCAGTATTTT
>once|14|NA|TRBJ1-2|TRBV5-4
CASSLGTSNYGYTF
TGTGCCAGCAGCTTGGGAACGTCGAACTATGGCTACACCTTC
>NA|12|NA|TRBJ2-7|TRBV5-1
CASSLVGPEQYF
TGCGCCAGCAGCTTGGTGGGGCCCGAGCAGTACTTC